The 11 T cell receptor beta chains in this list originate from one sample, sequenced in a study of blood T cell repertoires in COVID-19. Measured with immunoSEQ multiplex PCR; TCRdb has only the in-frame clones, and not every one. The sample consists of 250,000 to 300,000 clones, about 85% of them appearing once. Material for sequencing was peripheral blood. The source of these receptors is a woman aged 45-65 years who had recovered from COVID-19.

The chain has TRBV7-2 and TRBJ2-1; perhaps TRBD2 as D (6 bases). Deletions cut 5 bases from V and 3 bases from J, with 17 bases between. Germline CDR1 and CDR2: SGHTA and FQGNSA. The CDR3 has 16 residues. Here the CDR3 DNA reads TGTGCCAGCAGCCTCCGTGCCGGGACTGACTACAATGAGCAGTTCTTC. Its protein is CASSLRAGTDYNEQFF.

The chain recombines TRBV7-9 with TRBJ2-7; 9 positions agree with TRBD2. The CDR3 spans 16 residues. Per the germline V gene, CDR1 is SEHNR and CDR2 is FQNEAQ (reference sequence). Trimming took 3 bases from V and 3 from J; bases not matched to a gene: 9. CDR3 sequence (DNA): TGTGCCAGCAGCTTTTCCCGGGCTAGCGGGATCTACGAGCAGTACTTC. Amino acid sequence: CASSFSRASGIYEQYF.

The V gene is TRBV28, the J gene TRBJ2-7; TRBD1 matches 10 bases. V shed 6 bases, J shed 4 bases, and the junction held 9 bases outside the gene matches. Germline V gives CDR1 MDHEN, CDR2 SYDVKM. This CDR3 spans 15 amino acids. Here the CDR3 reads CASSRQGALLYEQYF. The CDR3 DNA follows: TGTGCCAGCAGCCGACAGGGGGCGCTATTGTACGAGCAGTACTTC.

The chain recombines TRBV7-9 with TRBJ1-2; 12 bases fit TRBD1. The V and J ends lost 5 bases and 10 bases, in that order; junction bases with no gene match: 20. The CDR3 sequence is 18 residues long. CDR1 and CDR2 (germline): SEHNR, FQNEAQ (reference sequence). The CDR3: CASSHLWDRGRDVLPYTF. CDR3 nucleotides: TGTGCCAGCAGCCATCTCTGGGACAGGGGGCGCGACGTATTACCCTACACCTTC.

This chain links TRBV15 with TRBJ2-5; weak D call: TRBD2 (5 bases). The germline CDR1 and CDR2 sequences are LNHNV and YYDKDF (reference sequence). With 2 bases removed from V and 3 bases from J, the gap between germline ends came to 13 bases. The CDR3 sequence is 15 residues long. The DNA for the CDR3 is TGTGCCACCAGCAGATTCGCGGGCACGAAAGAGACCCAGTACTTC. Translated: CATSRFAGTKETQYF. Combining the CDR3 with reference TRBV15 and TRBJ2-5 gives the whole variable domain DAMVIQNPRYQVTQFGKPVTLSCSQTLNHNVMYWYQQKSSQAPKLLFHYYDKDFNNEADTPDNFQSRRPNTSFCFLDIRSPGLGDTAMYLCATSRFAGTKETQYFGPGTRLLVL.

The chain joins TRBV11-2 to TRBJ1-1, with D uncertain. The CDR3 totals 13 residues. V lost 5 bases and J lost 1, with 8 bases in between. CDR1 and CDR2 from the germline V gene are SGHAT and FQNNGV. The DNA of the CDR3 is TGTGCCAGCAGCCGGGTTTCGAACACTGAAGCTTTCTTT. Translation gives CASSRVSNTEAFF.

As to this clone: Other DNA sequences in this sample translate to the same CDR3. V gene TRBV7-2 combines with J gene TRBJ2-3, with 8 bases fitting TRBD2. Germline-derived CDR1 and CDR2 are SGHTA and FQGNSA. CDR3 length: 16 amino acids. Trimming cost V 5 bases and J 0 bases; bases outside gene matches: 7. CDR3 in DNA: TGTGCCAGCAGCCTCCTGGCGGGGGGTAGCACAGATACGCAGTATTTT. It translates to CASSLLAGGSTDTQYF. Full variable domain (outside the CDR3, taken from reference TRBV7-2 and TRBJ2-3): GAGVSQSPSNKVTEKGKDVELRCDPISGHTALYWYRQSLGQGLEFLIYFQGNSAPDKSGLPSDRFSAERTGGSVSTLTIQRTQQEDSAVYLCASSLLAGGSTDTQYFGPGTRLTVL.

V and J are TRBV11-1 and TRBJ2-1, with a tentative D call TRBD2 (6 bases). Germline V gene sequence: CDR1 SGHAT, CDR2 FQDESV (reference sequence). The CDR3 sequence is 12 residues long. V lost 11 bases to trimming and J lost 6 bases, with 14 bases between them. CDR3 DNA: TGTGCCGTCTTAGGGACTGTCAATGAGCAGTTCTTC. Residues: CAVLGTVNEQFF.

The rearrangement uses TRBV23-1 and TRBJ2-5, with 11 bases identical to TRBD1. TRBV23-1 carries the ORF label, with uncertain function. This CDR3 is 17 amino acids long. Trimming cost V 3 bases and J 6 bases; bases outside gene matches: 12. The CDR3 reads CASSHPPDRGLSKTQYF. CDR3 nucleotide sequence: TGCGCCAGCAGTCACCCCCCGGACAGGGGGCTAAGCAAGACCCAGTACTTC.

The chain joins TRBV27 to TRBJ2-7; no firm D call. V was shortened by 4 bases and J by 4 bases, with 5 bases between the two germline ends. The germline V gene encodes CDR1 MNHEY and CDR2 SMNVEV (reference sequence). CDR3 length: 11 amino acids. The CDR3 spells CASSSLYEQYF. The CDR3 DNA follows: TGTGCCAGCAGTTCCCTATACGAGCAGTACTTC.

The V gene is TRBV5-1, the J gene TRBJ2-5, with TRBD2 as a possible D gene (7 bases). Per the germline V gene, CDR1 is SGHRS and CDR2 is YFSETQ. This CDR3 is built from 17 residues. V was trimmed by 0 bases and J by 7 bases, leaving 22 bases between them. The CDR3 is CASSLEGGLGTKGTQYF. The CDR3 nucleotides are TGCGCCAGCAGCTTGGAAGGGGGTTTAGGGACTAAGGGGACCCAGTACTTC.